These T cell receptor beta chains were read from a single sample in a study of T-cell memory formation after mild COVID-19. TCRdb independently ran MiXCR on the 5' RACE reads; one entry per CDR3 protein. The sample has more than 450,000 distinct CDR3 sequences; roughly 18% are singletons. The sequencing input was PBMCs or a T cell subset sorted from them (not recorded which). All receptors come from an adult woman who had mild COVID-19 (a few samples of this study predate the infection). Cell type and time point are not known. Both conserved end residues are part of each CDR3. D genes are given only for firm matches. Clone size is given for some rows only: seen once, a few or many times, or a class if the clone is expanded.

V gene: TRBV20-1
clone size: NA
J gene: TRBJ2-5
D gene: TRBD1
CDR3 protein: CSATSGQLRTQYF
CDR3 DNA: TGCAGTGCGACGTCGGGACAGCTCCGGACCCAGTACTTC

V gene: TRBV5-1
clone size: few
J gene: TRBJ1-1
D gene: NA
CDR3 protein: CASSMTGVGETEAFF
CDR3 DNA: TGCGCCAGCAGTATGACGGGGGTAGGGGAAACTGAAGCTTTCTTT

V gene: TRBV6-5
clone size: NA
J gene: TRBJ1-1
D gene: NA
CDR3 protein: CASSYSGAAEAFF
CDR3 DNA: TGTGCCAGCAGTTATTCAGGGGCCGCTGAAGCTTTCTTT

V gene: TRBV11-2
clone size: NA
J gene: TRBJ2-7
D gene: NA
CDR3 protein: CASSLVPAGYEQYF
CDR3 DNA: TGTGCCAGCAGCTTAGTGCCAGCGGGCTACGAGCAGTACTTC

V gene: TRBV5-5
clone size: NA
J gene: TRBJ2-1
D gene: TRBD1
CDR3 protein: CASSFLTGGSYNEQFF
CDR3 DNA: TGTGCCAGCAGCTTCCTGACAGGGGGCTCCTACAATGAGCAGTTCTTC

V gene: TRBV12-3/TRBV12-4
clone size: NA
J gene: TRBJ2-2
D gene: NA
CDR3 protein: CASSSTWGADTGELFF
CDR3 DNA: TGTGCCAGCAGTTCCACGTGGGGCGCGGACACCGGGGAGCTGTTTTTT

V gene: TRBV7-6
clone size: NA
J gene: TRBJ2-1
D gene: NA
CDR3 protein: CASSLDSYAVEQFF
CDR3 DNA: TGTGCCAGCAGCTTAGATTCGTATGCCGTAGAGCAGTTCTTC

V gene: TRBV12-3/TRBV12-4
clone size: NA
J gene: TRBJ1-1
D gene: NA
CDR3 protein: CASSSRRVTEAFF
CDR3 DNA: TGTGCCAGCAGTTCCCGTCGAGTTACTGAAGCTTTCTTT

V gene: TRBV6-2/TRBV6-3
clone size: few
J gene: TRBJ2-1
D gene: NA
CDR3 protein: CASSYGVQSSYNEQFF
CDR3 DNA: TGTGCCAGCAGTTACGGGGTCCAGAGCTCCTACAATGAGCAGTTCTTC

V gene: TRBV10-3
clone size: NA
J gene: TRBJ2-7
D gene: TRBD2
CDR3 protein: CAISESTPSGTPYEQYF
CDR3 DNA: TGTGCCATCAGTGAGTCGACACCTAGCGGTACACCCTACGAGCAGTACTTC

V gene: TRBV13
clone size: NA
J gene: TRBJ2-3
D gene: NA
CDR3 protein: CASSSLSVVTDTQYF
CDR3 DNA: TGTGCCAGCAGCTCCCTTTCGGTAGTCACAGATACGCAGTATTTT

V gene: TRBV19
clone size: NA
J gene: TRBJ2-1
D gene: NA
CDR3 protein: CASSSGVFYNEQFF
CDR3 DNA: TGTGCCAGTAGTAGCGGGGTTTTCTACAATGAGCAGTTCTTC

V gene: TRBV5-1
clone size: NA
J gene: TRBJ1-1
D gene: NA
CDR3 protein: CASSSPGWEGTEAFF
CDR3 DNA: TGCGCCAGCAGCTCCCCAGGGTGGGAAGGAACTGAAGCTTTCTTT

V gene: TRBV24-1
clone size: many
J gene: TRBJ2-5
D gene: NA
CDR3 protein: CATSVTAGETQYF
CDR3 DNA: TGTGCCACCAGTGTGACCGCGGGGGAGACCCAGTACTTC

V gene: TRBV18
clone size: NA
J gene: TRBJ2-5
D gene: NA
CDR3 protein: CASSPRAVQETQYF
CDR3 DNA: TGTGCCAGCTCACCACGGGCAGTCCAAGAGACCCAGTACTTC

V gene: TRBV6-6
clone size: NA
J gene: TRBJ1-5
D gene: NA
CDR3 protein: CASSYPGRFNQPQHF
CDR3 DNA: TGTGCCAGCAGTTACCCGGGACGGTTCAATCAGCCCCAGCATTTT

V gene: TRBV29-1
clone size: few
J gene: TRBJ2-2
D gene: TRBD1
CDR3 protein: CSAAWTGRNTGELFF
CDR3 DNA: TGCAGCGCTGCCTGGACAGGGCGGAACACCGGGGAGCTGTTTTTT

V gene: TRBV6-6
clone size: once
J gene: TRBJ1-1
D gene: NA
CDR3 protein: CASSYPEHRAPNTEAFF
CDR3 DNA: TGTGCCAGCAGTTACCCCGAACACCGGGCCCCGAACACTGAAGCTTTCTTT

V gene: TRBV13
clone size: NA
J gene: TRBJ2-7
D gene: TRBD1
CDR3 protein: CASSLGDRVREQYF
CDR3 DNA: TGTGCCAGCAGCTTAGGGGACAGGGTCCGCGAGCAGTACTTC

V gene: TRBV20-1
clone size: few
J gene: TRBJ2-7
D gene: TRBD1
CDR3 protein: CSARDVDRGLYEQYF
CDR3 DNA: TGCAGTGCTAGAGACGTAGACAGGGGGCTATACGAGCAGTACTTC

V gene: TRBV20-1
clone size: few
J gene: TRBJ2-7
D gene: NA
CDR3 protein: CSARDEWQVRSYEQYF
CDR3 DNA: TGCAGTGCTAGAGATGAGTGGCAGGTACGCTCCTACGAGCAGTACTTC

V gene: TRBV4-2
clone size: NA
J gene: TRBJ2-3
D gene: NA
CDR3 protein: CASSQDWDKMRDTQYF
CDR3 DNA: TGTGCCAGCAGCCAAGATTGGGACAAGATGAGGGATACGCAGTATTTT

V gene: TRBV5-1
clone size: few
J gene: TRBJ2-7
D gene: NA
CDR3 protein: CASSATDREDAEQYF
CDR3 DNA: TGCGCCAGCAGCGCAACTGACAGGGAGGACGCCGAGCAGTACTTC

V gene: TRBV7-8
clone size: NA
J gene: TRBJ2-7
D gene: NA
CDR3 protein: CASSLSERYEQYF
CDR3 DNA: TGTGCCAGCAGCCTTAGCGAGCGCTACGAGCAGTACTTC

V gene: TRBV7-2
clone size: many
J gene: TRBJ1-1
D gene: NA
CDR3 protein: CASSLYRDWAFF
CDR3 DNA: TGTGCCAGCAGCTTATACAGGGATTGGGCTTTCTTT

V gene: TRBV20-1
clone size: few
J gene: TRBJ1-4
D gene: NA
CDR3 protein: CSARVTGLTNEKLFF
CDR3 DNA: TGCAGTGCTAGAGTGACGGGGCTCACTAATGAAAAACTGTTTTTT

V gene: TRBV24-1
clone size: NA
J gene: TRBJ1-2
D gene: TRBD1
CDR3 protein: CATSDSGTGAHGYTF
CDR3 DNA: TGTGCCACCAGTGATTCCGGGACAGGGGCTCATGGCTACACCTTC

V gene: TRBV12-3/TRBV12-4
clone size: few
J gene: TRBJ2-7
D gene: TRBD1
CDR3 protein: CASSLQGDYYEQYF
CDR3 DNA: TGTGCCAGCAGTCTACAGGGGGATTACTACGAGCAGTACTTC

V gene: TRBV3-1
clone size: NA
J gene: TRBJ1-2
D gene: NA
CDR3 protein: CASSAERGYTF
CDR3 DNA: TGTGCCAGCAGCGCGGAGAGGGGCTACACCTTC

V gene: TRBV7-3
clone size: NA
J gene: TRBJ2-7
D gene: NA
CDR3 protein: CASSFFQGPSYEQYF
CDR3 DNA: TGTGCCAGCAGCTTCTTCCAAGGACCTTCCTACGAGCAGTACTTC

V gene: TRBV6-2/TRBV6-3
clone size: few
J gene: TRBJ2-3
D gene: NA
CDR3 protein: CASMSGTDTQYF
CDR3 DNA: TGTGCCAGCATGTCGGGCACAGATACGCAGTATTTT

V gene: TRBV18
clone size: few
J gene: TRBJ1-3
D gene: NA
CDR3 protein: CASSPPGTVRGDTIYF
CDR3 DNA: TGTGCCAGCTCACCTCCCGGGACGGTTCGTGGGGACACCATATATTTT

V gene: TRBV5-1
clone size: many
J gene: TRBJ2-3
D gene: NA
CDR3 protein: CASSWDRRLALQYF
CDR3 DNA: TGCGCCAGCAGCTGGGACCGGAGACTTGCGTTGCAGTATTTT

V gene: TRBV9
clone size: few
J gene: TRBJ2-3
D gene: TRBD2
CDR3 protein: CASSVASGGTDTQYF
CDR3 DNA: TGTGCCAGCAGCGTAGCGTCGGGGGGAACAGATACGCAGTATTTT

V gene: TRBV10-3
clone size: few
J gene: TRBJ1-2
D gene: NA
CDR3 protein: CAIKGEDGYTF
CDR3 DNA: TGTGCCATCAAAGGGGAAGATGGCTACACCTTC

V gene: TRBV5-6
clone size: few
J gene: TRBJ2-3
D gene: NA
CDR3 protein: CASSLGDFPDTQYF
CDR3 DNA: TGTGCCAGCAGCTTGGGGGACTTCCCCGATACGCAGTATTTT

V gene: TRBV5-1
clone size: NA
J gene: TRBJ1-1
D gene: NA
CDR3 protein: CASSLDGQMAFF
CDR3 DNA: TGCGCCAGCAGCTTGGATGGACAGATGGCTTTCTTT

V gene: TRBV25-1
clone size: NA
J gene: TRBJ1-2
D gene: NA
CDR3 protein: CASSETIRGYGYTF
CDR3 DNA: TGTGCCAGCAGTGAAACCATTCGAGGCTATGGCTACACCTTC

V gene: TRBV5-1
clone size: NA
J gene: TRBJ2-3
D gene: TRBD1
CDR3 protein: CASSLDVQGTQYF
CDR3 DNA: TGCGCCAGCAGCTTGGACGTACAGGGGACGCAGTATTTT

V gene: TRBV4-1
clone size: few
J gene: TRBJ2-1
D gene: NA
CDR3 protein: CASSQGRARAWNEQFF
CDR3 DNA: TGCGCCAGCAGCCAAGGTCGGGCTAGGGCGTGGAATGAGCAGTTCTTC

V gene: TRBV14
clone size: NA
J gene: TRBJ2-5
D gene: NA
CDR3 protein: CASGRTGETQYF
CDR3 DNA: TGTGCCAGCGGAAGAACAGGGGAGACCCAGTACTTC

V gene: TRBV7-2
clone size: NA
J gene: TRBJ2-3
D gene: NA
CDR3 protein: CASSSSPPDTQYF
CDR3 DNA: TGTGCCAGCAGCTCTAGTCCGCCAGATACGCAGTATTTT

V gene: TRBV4-1
clone size: few
J gene: TRBJ1-1
D gene: NA
CDR3 protein: CASSPREVAEAFF
CDR3 DNA: TGCGCCAGCAGCCCTAGGGAGGTGGCTGAAGCTTTCTTT

V gene: TRBV15
clone size: few
J gene: TRBJ2-7
D gene: NA
CDR3 protein: CATSRDWGYEQYF
CDR3 DNA: TGTGCCACCAGCAGAGATTGGGGCTACGAGCAGTACTTC

V gene: TRBV7-9
clone size: NA
J gene: TRBJ2-3
D gene: NA
CDR3 protein: CASRNSTDTQYF
CDR3 DNA: TGTGCCAGCAGAAATAGCACAGATACGCAGTATTTT

V gene: TRBV6-6
clone size: NA
J gene: TRBJ2-7
D gene: NA
CDR3 protein: CASSTSDEQYF
CDR3 DNA: TGTGCCAGCAGTACCTCGGACGAGCAGTACTTC

V gene: TRBV4-1
clone size: NA
J gene: TRBJ2-7
D gene: TRBD2
CDR3 protein: CASSPKPAGTYEQYF
CDR3 DNA: TGCGCCAGCAGCCCGAAACCAGCGGGGACCTACGAGCAGTACTTC

V gene: TRBV4-1
clone size: NA
J gene: TRBJ2-5
D gene: NA
CDR3 protein: CASSQEPGQRETQYF
CDR3 DNA: TGCGCCAGCAGCCAGGAACCGGGCCAGAGGGAGACCCAGTACTTC

V gene: TRBV29-1
clone size: NA
J gene: TRBJ1-2
D gene: NA
CDR3 protein: CSVEAPGPGGYTF
CDR3 DNA: TGCAGCGTTGAAGCCCCAGGCCCCGGGGGCTACACCTTC

V gene: TRBV28
clone size: NA
J gene: TRBJ2-3
D gene: TRBD2
CDR3 protein: CASSLHGRTDTQYF
CDR3 DNA: TGTGCCAGCAGTTTACACGGGAGGACAGATACGCAGTATTTT

V gene: TRBV19
clone size: few
J gene: TRBJ2-7
D gene: NA
CDR3 protein: CASSSGEQYF
CDR3 DNA: TGTGCCAGCTCCTCCGGGGAGCAGTACTTC

V gene: TRBV25-1
clone size: few
J gene: TRBJ1-1
D gene: NA
CDR3 protein: CASSESGLMGTEAFF
CDR3 DNA: TGTGCCAGCAGTGAATCGGGACTTATGGGGACTGAAGCTTTCTTT

V gene: TRBV5-4
clone size: many
J gene: TRBJ2-1
D gene: NA
CDR3 protein: CASSLTSSYNEQFF
CDR3 DNA: TGTGCCAGCAGCTTAACGAGCTCCTACAATGAGCAGTTCTTC